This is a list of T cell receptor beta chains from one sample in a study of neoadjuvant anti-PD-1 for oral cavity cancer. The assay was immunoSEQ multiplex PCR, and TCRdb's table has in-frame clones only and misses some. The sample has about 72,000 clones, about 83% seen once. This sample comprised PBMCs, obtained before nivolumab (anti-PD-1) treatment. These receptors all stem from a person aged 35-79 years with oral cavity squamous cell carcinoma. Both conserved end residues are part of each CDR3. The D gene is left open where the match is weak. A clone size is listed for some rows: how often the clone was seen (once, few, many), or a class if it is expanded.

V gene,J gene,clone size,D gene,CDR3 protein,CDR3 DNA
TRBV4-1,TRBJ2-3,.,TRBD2,CASSQRLAGLRFDTQYF,TGCGCCAGCAGCCAGAGATTAGCGGGGCTGAGATTCGATACGCAGTATTTT
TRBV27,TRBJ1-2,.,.,CASSFVSSGDYGYTF,TGTGCCAGCAGTTTCGTCAGCTCTGGTGACTATGGCTACACCTTC
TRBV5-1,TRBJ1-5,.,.,CASSLGTAGNQPQHF,TGCGCCAGCAGCTTGGGGACAGCGGGAAATCAGCCCCAGCATTTT
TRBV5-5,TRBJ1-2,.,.,CASSLQGGANYGYTF,TGTGCCAGCAGCTTACAGGGTGGAGCTAACTATGGCTACACCTTC
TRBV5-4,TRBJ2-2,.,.,CASSSGWTGELFF,TGTGCCAGCAGCTCTGGTTGGACCGGGGAGCTGTTTTTT
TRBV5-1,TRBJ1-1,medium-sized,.,CASSAEFDTEAFF,TGCGCCAGCAGTGCGGAATTTGACACTGAAGCTTTCTTT
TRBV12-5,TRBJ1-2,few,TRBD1,CASGLVLTTGAAGYTF,TGTGCTAGTGGTTTGGTACTGACCACAGGGGCGGCTGGCTACACCTTC
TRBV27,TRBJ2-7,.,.,CASSPEGREQGYEQYF,TGTGCCAGCAGTCCCGAGGGGCGGGAACAAGGCTACGAGCAGTACTTC
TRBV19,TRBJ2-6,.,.,CASSIRGRESGANVLTF,TGTGCCAGTAGTATTCGGGGAAGGGAGTCTGGGGCCAACGTCCTGACTTTC
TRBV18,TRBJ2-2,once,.,CASSPPSGSTGELFF,TGTGCCAGCTCACCACCGTCGGGCAGTACAGGGGAGCTGTTTTTT
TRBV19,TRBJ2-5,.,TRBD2,CASKGTSGRQETQYF,TGTGCCAGTAAGGGGACTAGCGGGAGACAAGAGACCCAGTACTTC
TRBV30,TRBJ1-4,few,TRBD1,CAWGLGGNNEKLFF,TGTGCCTGGGGGTTAGGGGGCAACAATGAAAAACTGTTTTTT
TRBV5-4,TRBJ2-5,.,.,CASSFLVVGSQETQYF,TGTGCCAGCAGCTTTCTAGTTGTGGGGAGCCAAGAGACCCAGTACTTC
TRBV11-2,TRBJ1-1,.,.,CASSLTQNTEAFF,TGTGCCAGCAGCCTTACACAGAACACTGAAGCTTTCTTT
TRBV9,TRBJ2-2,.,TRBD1,CASSPGQGTGELFF,TGTGCCAGCAGCCCCGGACAGGGAACCGGGGAGCTGTTTTTT
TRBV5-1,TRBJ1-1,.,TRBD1,CASSFGSGTGRSEAFF,TGCGCCAGCAGCTTCGGTTCCGGGACAGGGAGGTCTGAAGCTTTCTTT
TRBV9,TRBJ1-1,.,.,CASSVGVNKNTEAFF,TGTGCCAGCAGCGTAGGAGTCAATAAGAACACTGAAGCTTTCTTT
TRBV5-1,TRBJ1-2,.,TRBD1,CASRTEDRGGYTF,TGCGCCAGCAGAACCGAAGACAGGGGAGGCTACACCTTC
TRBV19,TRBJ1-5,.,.,CASSPGQKNQPQHF,TGTGCCAGTAGCCCCGGACAGAAAAATCAGCCCCAGCATTTT
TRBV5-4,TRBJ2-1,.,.,CASSPPGGPSYNEQFF,TGTGCCAGCAGCCCCCCCGGGGGCCCTTCCTACAATGAGCAGTTCTTC
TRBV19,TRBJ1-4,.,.,CASSAGLTEKLFF,TGTGCCAGTAGTGCGGGACTGACGGAAAAACTGTTTTTT
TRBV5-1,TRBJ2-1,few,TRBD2,CASKTGLAGAEQFF,TGCGCCAGCAAGACTGGACTAGCGGGAGCTGAGCAGTTCTTC